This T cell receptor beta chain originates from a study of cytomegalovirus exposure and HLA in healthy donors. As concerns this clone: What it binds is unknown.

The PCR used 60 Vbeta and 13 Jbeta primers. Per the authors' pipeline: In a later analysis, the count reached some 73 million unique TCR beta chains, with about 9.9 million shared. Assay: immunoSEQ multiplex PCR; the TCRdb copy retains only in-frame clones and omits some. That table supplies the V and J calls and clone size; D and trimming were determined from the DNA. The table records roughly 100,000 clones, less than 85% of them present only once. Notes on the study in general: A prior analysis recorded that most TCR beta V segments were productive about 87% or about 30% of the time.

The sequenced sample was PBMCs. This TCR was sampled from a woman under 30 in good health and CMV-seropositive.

CDR3 bases: TGTGCCAGCAGTTACTCGAGGGACAGCTACACCTTC. It yields the protein CASSYSRDSYTF. V gene TRBV6-6 combines with J gene TRBJ1-2; D perhaps matches TRBD1 (6 bases). CDR3 length: 12 amino acids. Deletions cut 0 bases from V and 9 bases from J, with 8 bases between. Germline lookup yields CDR1 MNHNY and CDR2 SVGAGI (reference sequence).